Shown below are 10 T cell receptor beta chains from a single sample sequenced in a study of OX40 agonist ivuxolimab in advanced cancers. The library was generated by the immunoSEQ multiplex PCR assay. TCRdb stores this immuneACCESS table with in-frame sequences only. Part of the clones is absent; in the studies checked, under half of the shortfall reflects unresolved V genes, and no reason is known for the rest. In all, the sample holds over 35,000 clones, and more than 75% of those were seen once. Of the sample, about a third is held by the ten largest clones. This specimen consisted of CD4+ or CD8+ T cells sorted from blood, obtained in a trial of the OX40 agonist ivuxolimab. The source of these receptors is an adult with an advanced solid tumor such as melanoma, head and neck, liver or kidney cancer.

J is TRBJ2-3 and V is TRBV7-8, with TRBD2 as a possible D gene (6 bases). The V end was cut by 0 bases, the J end by 0 bases, with 7 bases between. Germline CDR1 reads SGHVS; CDR2 reads FQNEAQ. This CDR3 spans 15 amino acids. CDR3 coding DNA: TGTGCCAGCAGCTTAGCTAGCGGCAGCACAGATACGCAGTATTTT. This translates into CASSLASGSTDTQYF.

The chain uses TRBV5-3 and TRBJ2-7; D call uncertain. TRBV5-3 is an open reading frame, and its role is uncertain. Trimming removed 3 bases from V and 3 bases from J, with 16 bases in between. The CDR3 sequence is 15 residues long. The CDR3 coding sequence is TGTGCCAGAAGCTCGCGTTCCCCAACCTTCTACGAGCAGTACTTC. It translates to CARSSRSPTFYEQYF.

V gene TRBV7-9 combines with J gene TRBJ2-3; D uncertain. Germline CDR1 reads SEHNR; CDR2 reads FQNEAQ (reference sequence). V dropped 5 bases and J dropped 3 bases, with 15 bases sitting between them. This CDR3 is built from 15 residues. Written as DNA, the CDR3 is TGTGCCAGCAGCCTTAGTGGTGCCGGGACAGATACGCAGTATTTT. As protein: CASSLSGAGTDTQYF.

The rearrangement joins TRBV10-1 to TRBJ1-2; 9 bases map to TRBD1. The CDR3 totals 13 residues. V shed 5 bases, J shed 7 bases, and the junction held 5 bases outside the gene matches. Germline lookup yields CDR1 WNHNN and CDR2 SYGVQD (reference sequence). The CDR3 protein is CASSSGQGTGYTF. CDR3 bases: TGCGCCAGCAGTTCAGGACAGGGGACTGGCTACACCTTC.

This clone was seen only a few times. The gene calls are TRBV10-2 and TRBJ2-7, with D perhaps matching TRBD1 or TRBD2 (5 bases each). Germline V gene data show CDR1 as WSHSY and CDR2 as SAAADI. Trimming stripped 5 bases from V and 0 bases from J, with 11 bases between. The CDR3 runs 14 residues. The CDR3 loop reads CASSRAGASYEQYF. CDR3 in DNA: TGCGCCAGCAGTCGGGCCGGGGCCTCCTACGAGCAGTACTTC.

The genes are TRBV4-1 and TRBJ2-1, with D tentatively TRBD1 or TRBD2 (6 bases each). Trimming left V 0 bases short and J 8 bases short, with 20 bases between. CDR1 MGHRA and CDR2 YSYEKL come from the germline V gene. The CDR3 contains 17 residues. CDR3 region: CASSQDASVRGAYEQFF. CDR3 nucleotide sequence: TGCGCCAGCAGCCAAGATGCTTCCGTTAGGGGGGCCTATGAGCAGTTCTTC.

The rearrangement links TRBV7-6 to TRBJ2-2, with D tentatively TRBD1 (5 bases). Trimming cost V 1 base and J 5 bases, with 14 bases left between them. This CDR3 spans 16 amino acids. Germline lookup yields CDR1 SGHVS and CDR2 FNYEAQ. CDR3 amino acids: CASSLVPPPGTGELFF. CDR3 coding DNA: TGTGCCAGCAGCTTAGTCCCACCACCAGGGACCGGGGAGCTGTTTTTT.

The genes are TRBV28 and TRBJ2-1, with 7 bases matching TRBD2. Germline V gives CDR1 MDHEN, CDR2 SYDVKM. The CDR3 is made up of 13 amino acids. Germline trimming cut 6 bases from V and 7 bases from J; bases unmatched to any gene: 6. The CDR3 sequence is CASRAGVSNEQFF. In DNA form, the CDR3 reads TGTGCCAGCAGGGCGGGGGTGTCAAATGAGCAGTTCTTC.

The chain links TRBV9 to TRBJ2-7, with D tentatively TRBD1 (6 bases). In germline, CDR1 is SGDLS, CDR2 YYNGEE. Trimming removed 3 bases from V and 7 bases from J, with 14 bases in between. CDR3 size: 13 residues. The DNA for the CDR3 is TGTGCCAGCAGCGCGGACGGGACATTGGAGCAGTACTTC. It is translated as CASSADGTLEQYF.

This sequence joins TRBV19 and TRBJ1-1; unclear D gene. The CDR3 is 15 amino acids. V gave up 3 bases and J gave up 8 bases, with 19 bases separating them. Germline V lookup: CDR1 LNHDA, CDR2 SQIVND (reference sequence). DNA of the CDR3: TGTGCCAGTAGTATTGATCGAAGACGGTTTACCGAAGCTTTCTTT. Its translation is CASSIDRRRFTEAFF.